This paragraph reports one TCR beta chain. Antigen unknown. This entry is derived from a study of T cell responses to AZD1222 COVID-19 vaccine. Study-wide results and caveats: Among spike-specific TCRs, nearly half reportedly target unmutated variant regions. Possibly, clonal diversity was underestimated; donors were largely white British and included more females.

CDR1 and CDR2 from the germline V gene are SGDLS and YYNGEE. The CDR3 sequence is 15 residues long. Deletions cut 0 bases from V and 4 bases from J, with 11 bases between. Sequencing used immunoSEQ multiplex PCR; TCRdb keeps in-frame clones, though not all of them. Of roughly 180,000 clones listed, approximately 90% were seen once; the top ten hold 1.5% to 2%. This chain connects TRBV9 to TRBJ1-3, with D possibly being TRBD1 (6 bases). The specimen comprised peripheral blood, sampled 28 days after the second AZD1222 dose. The sequence derives from an adult who received the AZD1222 COVID-19 vaccine. The DNA for the CDR3 is TGTGCCAGCAGCGTAGATCCCGGACAGGGAAACACCATATATTTT. Protein product: CASSVDPGQGNTIYF.